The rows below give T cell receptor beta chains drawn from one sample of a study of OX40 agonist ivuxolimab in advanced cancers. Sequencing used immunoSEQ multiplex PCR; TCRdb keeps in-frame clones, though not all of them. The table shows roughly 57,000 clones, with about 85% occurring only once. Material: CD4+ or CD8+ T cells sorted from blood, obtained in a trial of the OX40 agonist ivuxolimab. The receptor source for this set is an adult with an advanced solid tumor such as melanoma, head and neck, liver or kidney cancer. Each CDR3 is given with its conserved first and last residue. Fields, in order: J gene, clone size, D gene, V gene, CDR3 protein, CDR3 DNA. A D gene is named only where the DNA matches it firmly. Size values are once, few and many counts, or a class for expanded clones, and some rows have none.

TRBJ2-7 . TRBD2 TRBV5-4 CASSLKSSGGEQYF TGTGCCAGCAGCTTGAAGTCTAGCGGGGGCGAGCAGTACTTC
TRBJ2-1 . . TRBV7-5 CARSHKTSGASVEQFF TGTGCCAGAAGCCACAAGACTAGCGGAGCTTCCGTGGAGCAGTTCTTC
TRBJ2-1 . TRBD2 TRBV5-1 CASSPLAGAGNEQFF TGCGCCAGCAGCCCGCTAGCGGGAGCAGGCAATGAGCAGTTCTTC
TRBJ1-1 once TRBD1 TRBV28 CASSSTGTGVQAEAFF TGTGCCAGCAGCTCAACGGGGACAGGGGTGCAGGCTGAAGCTTTCTTT
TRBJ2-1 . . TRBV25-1 CASSERFGNEQFF TGTGCCAGCAGTGAAAGATTTGGCAATGAGCAGTTCTTC
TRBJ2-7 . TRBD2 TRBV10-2 CASSGGGGFSYEQYF TGCGCCAGCAGTGGCGGGGGTGGTTTTTCATACGAGCAGTACTTC
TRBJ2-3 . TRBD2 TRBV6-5 CASKSGISTDTQYF TGTGCCAGCAAGAGCGGGATTAGCACAGATACGCAGTATTTT
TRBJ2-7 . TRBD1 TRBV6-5 CASRTGTGHYEQYF TGTGCCAGCAGGACCGGGACAGGGCACTACGAGCAGTACTTC
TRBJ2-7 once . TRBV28 CASRAWKQYF TGTGCCAGCAGGGCCTGGAAGCAGTACTTC
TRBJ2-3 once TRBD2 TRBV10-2 CASSESRLAARTDTQYF TGCGCCAGCAGCGAATCTCGACTAGCGGCACGCACAGATACGCAGTATTTT
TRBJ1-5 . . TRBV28 CASSPYSTGTSNQPQHF TGTGCCAGCAGTCCTTATTCTACCGGGACTTCCAATCAGCCCCAGCATTTT
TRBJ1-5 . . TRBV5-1 CASSLDGTSNQPQHF TGCGCCAGCAGCTTGGACGGGACCAGCAATCAGCCCCAGCATTTT
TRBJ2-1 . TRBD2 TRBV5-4 CASSLGGLAGNEQFF TGTGCCAGCAGCTTGGGAGGACTAGCGGGCAATGAGCAGTTCTTC
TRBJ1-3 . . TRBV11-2 CASRSTGISAGNTIYF TGTGCCAGCAGATCAACAGGGATCTCCGCCGGAAACACCATATATTTT
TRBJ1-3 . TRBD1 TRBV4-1 CASSQGVRGRGNTIYF TGCGCCAGCAGCCAAGGTGTCAGGGGGCGTGGAAACACCATATATTTT
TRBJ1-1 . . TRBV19 CASSIVQKSEAFF TGTGCCAGTAGTATAGTGCAGAAGTCTGAAGCTTTCTTT
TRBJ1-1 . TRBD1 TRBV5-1 CASSYGGQPSEAFF TGCGCCAGCAGTTACGGGGGACAGCCGAGTGAAGCTTTCTTT
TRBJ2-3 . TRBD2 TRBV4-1 CASTERELSTDTQYF TGCGCCAGCACAGAGCGGGAGTTAAGCACAGATACGCAGTATTTT
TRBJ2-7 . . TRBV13 CASSLLGDSSYEQYF TGTGCCAGCAGCTTACTAGGGGATAGCTCCTACGAGCAGTACTTC
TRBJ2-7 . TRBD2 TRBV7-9 CASSQSGRGPSEQYF TGTGCCAGCAGCCAGAGCGGGAGGGGTCCCTCCGAGCAGTACTTC
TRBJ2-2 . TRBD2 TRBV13 CASSQRGAGGPGELFF TGTGCCAGCAGCCAAAGGGGAGCGGGAGGGCCCGGGGAGCTGTTTTTT
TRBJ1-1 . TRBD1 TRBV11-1 CASSLGQGSNTEAFF TGTGCCAGCAGCTTGGGACAGGGATCGAACACTGAAGCTTTCTTT
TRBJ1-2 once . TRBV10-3 CAISGDPGRDGYTF TGTGCCATCAGCGGGGACCCCGGAAGGGACGGCTACACCTTC
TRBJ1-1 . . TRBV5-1 CASSLDSLNTEAFF TGCGCCAGCAGCTTGGACAGCTTGAACACTGAAGCTTTCTTT
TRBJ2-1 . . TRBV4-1 CASSQAGGGNYNEQFF TGCGCCAGCAGCCAAGCTGGCGGCGGAAACTACAATGAGCAGTTCTTC
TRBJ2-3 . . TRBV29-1 CSVEASTDTQYF TGCAGCGTTGAGGCGAGCACAGATACGCAGTATTTT
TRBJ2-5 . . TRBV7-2 CASSRQLREQYF TGTGCCAGCAGCCGACAGTTAAGGGAGCAGTACTTC
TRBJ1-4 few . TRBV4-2 CASSRIEDTGEKLFF TGTGCCAGCAGCCGAATTGAGGACACGGGTGAAAAACTGTTTTTT
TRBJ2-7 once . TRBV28 CASSRGRVISYEQYF TGTGCCAGCAGCCGGGGGCGGGTCATCTCCTACGAGCAGTACTTC
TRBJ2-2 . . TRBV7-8 CASSLAVGNTGELFF TGTGCCAGCAGCTTAGCCGTGGGGAACACCGGGGAGCTGTTTTTT
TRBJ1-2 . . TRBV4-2 CASSFQTENYGYTF TGTGCCAGCAGCTTCCAGACAGAGAACTATGGCTACACCTTC
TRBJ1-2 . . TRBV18 CASSPGHPLANYGYTF TGTGCCAGCTCACCGGGACACCCGTTAGCTAACTATGGCTACACCTTC
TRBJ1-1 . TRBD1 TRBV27 CASSLSPQGEDTEAFF TGTGCCAGCAGTTTATCTCCACAGGGGGAGGACACTGAAGCTTTCTTT
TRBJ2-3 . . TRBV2 CASSEMGSDTHTQYF TGTGCCAGCAGTGAGATGGGCAGCGACACTCATACGCAGTATTTT
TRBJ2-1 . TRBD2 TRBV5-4 CASSPQMASGRKNEQFF TGTGCCAGCAGCCCCCAGATGGCTAGCGGGAGAAAAAATGAGCAGTTCTTC
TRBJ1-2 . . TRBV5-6 CASSARNPGSGYTF TGTGCCAGCAGCGCCCGGAATCCAGGGTCAGGCTACACCTTC
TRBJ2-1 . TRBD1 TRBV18 CASSRGQGSYNEQFF TGTGCCAGCTCACGAGGACAGGGATCCTACAATGAGCAGTTCTTC
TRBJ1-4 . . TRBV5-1 CASSFEGRGREKLFF TGCGCCAGCAGCTTTGAGGGCAGGGGACGGGAAAAACTGTTTTTT
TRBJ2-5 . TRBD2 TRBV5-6 CASSLASGRETQYF TGTGCCAGCAGCTTGGCCAGCGGGAGGGAGACCCAGTACTTC
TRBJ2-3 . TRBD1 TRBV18 CASSQDRRITDTQYF TGTGCCAGCTCACAGGACAGGCGGATCACAGATACGCAGTATTTT
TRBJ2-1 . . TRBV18 CASSPRTGEGYEQFF TGTGCCAGCTCACCACGGACGGGAGAAGGTTATGAGCAGTTCTTC
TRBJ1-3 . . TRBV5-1 CASSTDSISGNTIYF TGCGCCAGCAGCACGGACAGCATCTCTGGAAACACCATATATTTT
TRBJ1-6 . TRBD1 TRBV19 CASSPIQGRRSPLHF TGTGCCAGTTCCCCTATACAGGGGAGAAGATCACCCCTCCACTTT
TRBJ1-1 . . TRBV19 CASSIDGGKAFF TGTGCCAGTAGTATAGACGGGGGAAAGGCTTTCTTT
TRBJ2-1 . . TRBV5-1 CASSPGAELRFF TGCGCCAGCAGCCCAGGGGCGGAACTTAGGTTCTTC
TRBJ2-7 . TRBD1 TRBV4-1 CASSPYRDRGDEQYF TGCGCCAGCAGCCCCTACCGGGACAGGGGAGACGAGCAGTACTTC